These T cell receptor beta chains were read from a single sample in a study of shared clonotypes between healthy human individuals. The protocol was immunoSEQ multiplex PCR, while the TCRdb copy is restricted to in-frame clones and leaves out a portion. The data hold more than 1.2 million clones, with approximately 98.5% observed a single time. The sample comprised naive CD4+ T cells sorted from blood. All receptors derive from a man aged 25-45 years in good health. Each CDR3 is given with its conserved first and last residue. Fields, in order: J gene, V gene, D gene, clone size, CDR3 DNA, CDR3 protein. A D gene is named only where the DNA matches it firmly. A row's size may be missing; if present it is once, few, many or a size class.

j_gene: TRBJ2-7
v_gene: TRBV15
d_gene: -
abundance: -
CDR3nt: TGTGCCACCAGCAGACTGCGGGGCGCAAACTCCTACGAGCAGTACTTC
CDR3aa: CATSRLRGANSYEQYF

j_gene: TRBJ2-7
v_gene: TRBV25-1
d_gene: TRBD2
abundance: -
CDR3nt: TGTGCCAGCAGTGAATACCCTCCTAGCGGGACCTACGAGCAGTACTTC
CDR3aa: CASSEYPPSGTYEQYF

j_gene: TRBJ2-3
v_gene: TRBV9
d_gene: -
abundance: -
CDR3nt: TGTGCCAGCAGCGTAGCTACGAGGGTTACAGATACGCAGTATTTT
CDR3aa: CASSVATRVTDTQYF

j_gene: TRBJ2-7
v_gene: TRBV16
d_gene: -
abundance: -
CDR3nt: TGTGCCAGCAGCCAATCGACGGACACTGGATACGAGCAGTACTTC
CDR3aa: CASSQSTDTGYEQYF

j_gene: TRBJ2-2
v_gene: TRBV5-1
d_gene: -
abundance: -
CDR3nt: TGCGCCAGCAGCTTGGACAGGGGGGGGACCGGGGAGCTGTTTTTT
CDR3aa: CASSLDRGGTGELFF

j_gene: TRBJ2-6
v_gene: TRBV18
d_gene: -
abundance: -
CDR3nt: TGTGCCAGCTCACCACCCCCCTCTGGGGCCAACGTCCTGACTTTC
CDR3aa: CASSPPPSGANVLTF

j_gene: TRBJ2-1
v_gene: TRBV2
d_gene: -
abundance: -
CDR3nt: TGTGCCGGCGCGGGACGCTCCTACAATGAGCAGTTCTTC
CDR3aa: CAGAGRSYNEQFF

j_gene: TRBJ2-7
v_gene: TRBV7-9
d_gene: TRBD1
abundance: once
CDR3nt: TGTGCCAGCGGTGTCTGGGACAGGGTAAACGAGCAGTACTTC
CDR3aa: CASGVWDRVNEQYF

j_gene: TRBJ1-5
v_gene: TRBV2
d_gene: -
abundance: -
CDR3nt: TGTGCCAGCGGTAGGGACACCAATCAGCCCCAGCATTTT
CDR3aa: CASGRDTNQPQHF

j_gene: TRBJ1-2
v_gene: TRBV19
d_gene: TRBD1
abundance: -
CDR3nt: TGTGCCAGTACCAGGGACAGGGGTAACTATGGCTACACCTTC
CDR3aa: CASTRDRGNYGYTF

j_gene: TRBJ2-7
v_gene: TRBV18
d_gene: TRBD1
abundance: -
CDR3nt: TGTGCCAGCTCACAACAGACAGGGCACGAGCAGTACTTC
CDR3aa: CASSQQTGHEQYF

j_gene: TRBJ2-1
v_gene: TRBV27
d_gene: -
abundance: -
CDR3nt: TGTGCCAGCAGGGGGGTGTGGAATAACAATGAGCAGTTCTTC
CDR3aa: CASRGVWNNNEQFF

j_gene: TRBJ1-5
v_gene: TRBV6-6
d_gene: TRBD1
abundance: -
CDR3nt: TGTGCCAGCCACGACAGGGACCCCAATCAGCCCCAGCATTTT
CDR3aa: CASHDRDPNQPQHF

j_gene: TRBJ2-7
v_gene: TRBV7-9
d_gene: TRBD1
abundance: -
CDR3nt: TGTGCCAGCACCCCCCGGGACAGGGGTTTAATGGGCACCTCCTACGAGCAGTACTTC
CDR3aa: CASTPRDRGLMGTSYEQYF

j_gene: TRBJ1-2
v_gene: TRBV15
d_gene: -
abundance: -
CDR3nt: TGTGCCACCAGCAGAGGAGAACAGGGAGCCTTGGTCTATGGCTACACCTTC
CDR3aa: CATSRGEQGALVYGYTF

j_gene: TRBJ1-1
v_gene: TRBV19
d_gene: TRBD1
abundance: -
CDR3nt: TGTGCCAGTAGTACGACAGGGGGCGAGGCTTTCTTT
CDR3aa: CASSTTGGEAFF

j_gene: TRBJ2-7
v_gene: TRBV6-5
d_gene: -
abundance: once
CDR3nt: TGTGCCAGCAGTTACTGGGGGGACGGAGAGCAGTACTTC
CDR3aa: CASSYWGDGEQYF

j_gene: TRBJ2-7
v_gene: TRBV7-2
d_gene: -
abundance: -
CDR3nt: TGTGCCAGCAGCTTAGATGTACTCTTGGGGGAGCAGTACTTC
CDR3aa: CASSLDVLLGEQYF

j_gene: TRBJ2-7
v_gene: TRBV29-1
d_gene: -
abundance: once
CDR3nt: TGCAGCGCCAAGATAGGAGCCTACGAGCAGTACTTC
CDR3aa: CSAKIGAYEQYF

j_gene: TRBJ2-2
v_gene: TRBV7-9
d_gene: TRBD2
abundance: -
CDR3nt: TGTGCCAGCAGCTTATCGGGACTAGCGGGAGCGAACACCGGGGAGCTGTTTTTT
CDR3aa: CASSLSGLAGANTGELFF

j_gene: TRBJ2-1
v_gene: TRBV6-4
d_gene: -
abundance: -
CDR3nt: TGTGCCACCCACTGGGGTTTAGTCAATGAGCAGTTCTTC
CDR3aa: CATHWGLVNEQFF

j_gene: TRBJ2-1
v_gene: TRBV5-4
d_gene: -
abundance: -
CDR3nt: TGTGCCAGCAGCTTTCCGGGACACAATGAGCAGTTCTTC
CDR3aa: CASSFPGHNEQFF

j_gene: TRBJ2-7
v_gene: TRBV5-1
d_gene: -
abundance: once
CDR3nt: TGCGCCAGCAGCTTGGCACCGGGACTGATATACGAGCAGTACTTC
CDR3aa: CASSLAPGLIYEQYF

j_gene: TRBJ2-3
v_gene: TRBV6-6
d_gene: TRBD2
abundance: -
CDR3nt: TGTGCCAGCAAACGGCGAGCGGGGATCACAGATACGCAGTATTTT
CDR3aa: CASKRRAGITDTQYF

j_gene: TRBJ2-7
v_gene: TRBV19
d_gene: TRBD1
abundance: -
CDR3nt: TGTGCCAGTAGTCCACAGGGGAACGTCTACGAGCAGTACTTC
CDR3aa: CASSPQGNVYEQYF

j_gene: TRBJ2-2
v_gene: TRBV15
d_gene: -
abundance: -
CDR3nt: TGTGCCACCAGCAGAGATTACACCGGGGAGCTGTTTTTT
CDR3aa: CATSRDYTGELFF

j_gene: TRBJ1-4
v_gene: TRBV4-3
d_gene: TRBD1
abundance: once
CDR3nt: TGCGCCAGCCAGGACAGGGCGGGGGAAAAACTGTTTTTT
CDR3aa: CASQDRAGEKLFF

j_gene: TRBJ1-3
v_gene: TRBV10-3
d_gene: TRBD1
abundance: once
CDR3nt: TGTGCCATACAGGGGAGATTCAAAGACACCATATATTTT
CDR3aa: CAIQGRFKDTIYF

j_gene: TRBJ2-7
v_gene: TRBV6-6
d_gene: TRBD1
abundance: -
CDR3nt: TGTGCCAGCAGCAAATTAGGGGGCTGGGAGCAGTACTTC
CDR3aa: CASSKLGGWEQYF

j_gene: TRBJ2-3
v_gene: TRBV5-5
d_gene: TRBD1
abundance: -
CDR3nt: TGTGCCAGCAGCCGTGGACAGGGGACAGATACGCAGTATTTT
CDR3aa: CASSRGQGTDTQYF

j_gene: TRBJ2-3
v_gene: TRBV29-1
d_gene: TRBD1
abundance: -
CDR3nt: TGCAGCGTTGAACAGGGGGCCACAGATACGCAGTATTTT
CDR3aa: CSVEQGATDTQYF

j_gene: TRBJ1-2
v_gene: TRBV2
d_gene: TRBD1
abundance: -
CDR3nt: TGTGCCAGCAGCGATATCGGACAGGGGGCTAACACCTTC
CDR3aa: CASSDIGQGANTF

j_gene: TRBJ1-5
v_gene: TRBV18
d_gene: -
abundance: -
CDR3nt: TGTGCCAGCTCACCAGACGGAGGTAGCAATCAGCCCCAGCATTTT
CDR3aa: CASSPDGGSNQPQHF

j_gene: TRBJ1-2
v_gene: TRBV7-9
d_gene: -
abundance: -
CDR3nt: TGTGCCAGCAGCTTCCCAGCCGAACGAACAGGGTGTACCTTC
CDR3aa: CASSFPAERTGCTF

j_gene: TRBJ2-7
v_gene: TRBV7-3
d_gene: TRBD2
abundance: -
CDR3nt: TGTGCCAGCAGCTTAAGTAGCGGGAGCATCTACGAGCAGTACTTC
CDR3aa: CASSLSSGSIYEQYF

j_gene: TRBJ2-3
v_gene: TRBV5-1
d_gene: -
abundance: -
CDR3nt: TGCGCCAGCACCACGCGGGAAACGCTAACAGATACGCAGTATTTT
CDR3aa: CASTTRETLTDTQYF

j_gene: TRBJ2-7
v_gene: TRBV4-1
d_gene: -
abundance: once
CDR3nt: TGCGCCAGCAGCCAAATTTGGTCAAAAACCCACTACGAGCAGTACTTC
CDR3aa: CASSQIWSKTHYEQYF

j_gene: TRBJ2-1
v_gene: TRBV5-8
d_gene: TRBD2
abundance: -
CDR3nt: TGTGCCAGCAGCTTGGCGTCGCTAGCGGGAGGGCGCTCCTACAATGAGCAGTTCTTC
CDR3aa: CASSLASLAGGRSYNEQFF

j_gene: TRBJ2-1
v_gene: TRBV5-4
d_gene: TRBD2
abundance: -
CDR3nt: TGTGCCAGCAGTCGAACCGGGACTAGCGCCAATGAGCAGTTCTTC
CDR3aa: CASSRTGTSANEQFF

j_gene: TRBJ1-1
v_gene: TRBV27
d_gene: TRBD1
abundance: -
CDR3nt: TGTGCCAGCAGCCTACTTCGACAGGGGGGGCACACTGAAGCTTTCTTT
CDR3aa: CASSLLRQGGHTEAFF